The present entry profiles one T cell receptor beta chain with its context. Its antigen remains unknown. Oncomine TCR Beta short-read sequencing was applied to DNA from cultured CD4+ T cells. TCRdb re-called the PCR reads with MiXCR, one entry per CDR3 protein. The table records 15,000 to 20,000 distinct CDR3 sequences, 50% to 65% of them present only once. This entry belongs to a study of vaccination and CD4 T cells after COVID-19. V was cut by 2 bases and J by 4 bases, with 14 bases left in between. Germline V gene lookup returns CDR1 DFQATT and CDR2 SNEGSKA (reference sequence). CDR3 size: 14 residues. Treatment of the sample: 10-day PBMC culture with coronavirus spike peptide pools or control peptides (ViraFEST assay). Study observations and caveats: Among those convalescent, a median roughly 90% of reactive clones emerged solely post-vaccination.

This TCR derives from a human donor who had recovered from COVID-19. The specimen was CD4+ T cells from blood, cultured in vitro. The J gene is TRBJ1-1, the V gene TRBV20-1, with a weak D call TRBD1 (6 bases). The CDR3 loop reads CSARWGAGSTEAFF. The CDR3 DNA follows: TGCAGTGCTAGATGGGGGGCTGGGAGCACTGAAGCTTTCTTT.